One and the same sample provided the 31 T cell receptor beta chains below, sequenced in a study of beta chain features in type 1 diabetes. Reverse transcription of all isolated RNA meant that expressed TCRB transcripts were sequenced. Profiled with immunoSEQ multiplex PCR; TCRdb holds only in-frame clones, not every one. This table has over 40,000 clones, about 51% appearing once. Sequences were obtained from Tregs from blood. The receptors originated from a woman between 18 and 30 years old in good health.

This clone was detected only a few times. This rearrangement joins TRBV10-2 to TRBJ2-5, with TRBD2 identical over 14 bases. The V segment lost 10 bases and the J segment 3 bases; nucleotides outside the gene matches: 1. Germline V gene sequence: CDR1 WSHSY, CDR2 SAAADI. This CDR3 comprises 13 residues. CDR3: CATGLAGEETQYF. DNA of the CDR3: TGCGCCACGGGACTAGCGGGAGAAGAGACCCAGTACTTC.

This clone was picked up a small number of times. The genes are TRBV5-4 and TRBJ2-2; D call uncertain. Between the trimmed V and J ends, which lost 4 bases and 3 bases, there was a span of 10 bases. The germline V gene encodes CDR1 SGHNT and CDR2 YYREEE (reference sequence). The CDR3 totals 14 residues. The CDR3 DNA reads TGTGCCAGCAGCAACCCCACATACACCGGGGAGCTGTTTTTT. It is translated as CASSNPTYTGELFF.

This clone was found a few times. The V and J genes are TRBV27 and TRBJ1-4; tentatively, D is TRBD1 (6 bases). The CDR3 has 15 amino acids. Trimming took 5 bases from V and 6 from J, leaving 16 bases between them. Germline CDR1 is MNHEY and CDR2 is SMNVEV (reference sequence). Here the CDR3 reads CASSPSGGGDEKLFF. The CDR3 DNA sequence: TGTGCCAGCAGTCCCTCTGGGGGGGGCGATGAAAAACTGTTTTTT.

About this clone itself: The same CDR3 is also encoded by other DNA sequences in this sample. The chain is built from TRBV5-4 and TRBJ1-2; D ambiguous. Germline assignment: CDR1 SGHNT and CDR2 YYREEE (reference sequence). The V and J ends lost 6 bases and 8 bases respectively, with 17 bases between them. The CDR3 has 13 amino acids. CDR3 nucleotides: TGTGCCAGCAACCTAGCTAGCGGAGGGGGCTACACCTTC. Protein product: CASNLASGGGYTF.

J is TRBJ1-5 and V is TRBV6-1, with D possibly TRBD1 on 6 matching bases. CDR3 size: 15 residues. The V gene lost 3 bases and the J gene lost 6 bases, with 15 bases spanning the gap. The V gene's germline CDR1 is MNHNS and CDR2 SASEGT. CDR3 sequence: CASSEPGAIIQPQHF. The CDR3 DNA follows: TGTGCCAGCAGTGAGCCAGGGGCAATAATTCAGCCCCAGCATTTT.

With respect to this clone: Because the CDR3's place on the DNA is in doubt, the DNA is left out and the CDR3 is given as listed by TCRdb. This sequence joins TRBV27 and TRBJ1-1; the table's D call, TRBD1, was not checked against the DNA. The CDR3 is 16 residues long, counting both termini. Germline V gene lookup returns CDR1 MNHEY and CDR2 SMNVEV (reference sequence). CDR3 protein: CASILAPGQGRAEAFF.

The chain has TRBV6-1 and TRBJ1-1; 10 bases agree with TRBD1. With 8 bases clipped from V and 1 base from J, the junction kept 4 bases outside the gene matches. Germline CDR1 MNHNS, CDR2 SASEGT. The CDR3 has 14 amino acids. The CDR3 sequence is CASGQGERNTEAFF. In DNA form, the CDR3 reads TGTGCCAGCGGACAGGGGGAAAGGAACACTGAAGCTTTCTTT.

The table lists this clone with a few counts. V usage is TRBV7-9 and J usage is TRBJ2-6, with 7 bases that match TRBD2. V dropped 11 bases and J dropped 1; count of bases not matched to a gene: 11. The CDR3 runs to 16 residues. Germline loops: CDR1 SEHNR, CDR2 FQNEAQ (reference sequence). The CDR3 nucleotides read TGTGCCGTCAGCGGGGCAGGTCTATCTGGGGCCAACGTCCTGACTTTC. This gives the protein CAVSGAGLSGANVLTF. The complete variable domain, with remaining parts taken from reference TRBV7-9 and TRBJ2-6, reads DTGVSQNPRHKITKRGQNVTFRCDPISEHNRLYWYRQTLGQGPEFLTYFQNEAQLEKSRLLSDRFSAERPKGSFSTLEIQRTEQGDSAMYLCAVSGAGLSGANVLTFGAGSRLTVL.

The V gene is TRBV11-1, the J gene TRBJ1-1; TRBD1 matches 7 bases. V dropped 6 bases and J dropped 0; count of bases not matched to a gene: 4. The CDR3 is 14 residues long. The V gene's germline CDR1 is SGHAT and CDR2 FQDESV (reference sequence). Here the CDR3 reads CASRTDRVNTEAFF. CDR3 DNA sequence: TGTGCCAGCAGGACCGACAGGGTGAACACTGAAGCTTTCTTT.

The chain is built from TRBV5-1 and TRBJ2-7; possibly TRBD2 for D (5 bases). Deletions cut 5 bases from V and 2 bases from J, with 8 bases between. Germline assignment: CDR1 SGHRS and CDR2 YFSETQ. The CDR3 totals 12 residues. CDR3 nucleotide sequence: TGCGCCAGCAGTACGGGAACCTACGAGCAGTACTTC. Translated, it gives CASSTGTYEQYF.

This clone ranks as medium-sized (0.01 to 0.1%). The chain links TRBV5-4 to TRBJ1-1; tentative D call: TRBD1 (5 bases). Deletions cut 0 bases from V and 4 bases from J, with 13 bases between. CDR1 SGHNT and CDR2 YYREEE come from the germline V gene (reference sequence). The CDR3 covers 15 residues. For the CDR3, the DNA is TGTGCCAGCAGCTTGGTCCGGGGGAAGGGCACTGAAGCTTTCTTT. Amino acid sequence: CASSLVRGKGTEAFF.

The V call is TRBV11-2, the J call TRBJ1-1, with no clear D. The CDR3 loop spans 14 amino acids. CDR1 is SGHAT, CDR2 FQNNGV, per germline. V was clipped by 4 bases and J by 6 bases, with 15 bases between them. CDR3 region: CASSSGIPRSEAFF. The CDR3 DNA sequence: TGTGCCAGCAGCTCAGGAATACCCCGGTCTGAAGCTTTCTTT. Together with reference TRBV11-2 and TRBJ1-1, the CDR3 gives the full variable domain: EAGVAQSPRYKIIEKRQSVAFWCNPISGHATLYWYQQILGQGPKLLIQFQNNGVVDDSQLPKDRFSAERLKGVDSTLKIQPAKLEDSAVYLCASSSGIPRSEAFFGQGTRLTVV.

The CDR3 sequence is CASSLRLAGSSYEQYF. The CDR3 coding sequence is TGTGCCAGCAGCTTGAGGCTAGCGGGCTCTTCCTACGAGCAGTACTTC. V is TRBV5-4 and J is TRBJ2-7; 8 positions agree with TRBD2. The ends lost 1 base at V and 1 base at J; junction bases unmatched: 7. CDR3 length equals 16 residues. Germline V gene lookup returns CDR1 SGHNT and CDR2 YYREEE (reference sequence).

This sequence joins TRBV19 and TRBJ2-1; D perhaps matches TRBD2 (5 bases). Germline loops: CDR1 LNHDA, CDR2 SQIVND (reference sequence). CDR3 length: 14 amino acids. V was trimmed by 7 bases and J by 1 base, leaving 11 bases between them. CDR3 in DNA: TGTGCCAGTATGCCCGGGGTATCCTACAATGAGCAGTTCTTC. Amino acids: CASMPGVSYNEQFF.

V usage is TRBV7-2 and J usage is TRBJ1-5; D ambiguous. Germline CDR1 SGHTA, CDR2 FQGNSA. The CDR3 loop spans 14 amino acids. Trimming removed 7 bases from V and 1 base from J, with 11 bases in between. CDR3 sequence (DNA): TGTGCCAGCACCCCGTCGGGGAGCAATCAGCCCCAGCATTTT. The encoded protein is CASTPSGSNQPQHF.

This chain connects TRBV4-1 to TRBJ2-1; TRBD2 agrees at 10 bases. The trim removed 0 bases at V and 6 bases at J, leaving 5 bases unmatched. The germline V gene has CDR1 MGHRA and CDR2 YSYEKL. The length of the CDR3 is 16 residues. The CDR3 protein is CASSQDMTSGFNEQFF. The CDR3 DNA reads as TGCGCCAGCAGCCAAGATATGACTAGCGGGTTCAATGAGCAGTTCTTC.

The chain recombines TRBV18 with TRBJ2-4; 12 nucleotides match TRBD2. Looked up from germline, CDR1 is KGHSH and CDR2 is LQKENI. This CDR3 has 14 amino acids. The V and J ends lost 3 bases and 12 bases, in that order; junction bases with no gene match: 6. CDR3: CASSPQTSGSTQYF. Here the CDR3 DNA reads TGTGCCAGCTCACCTCAGACTAGCGGGAGTACTCAGTACTTC.

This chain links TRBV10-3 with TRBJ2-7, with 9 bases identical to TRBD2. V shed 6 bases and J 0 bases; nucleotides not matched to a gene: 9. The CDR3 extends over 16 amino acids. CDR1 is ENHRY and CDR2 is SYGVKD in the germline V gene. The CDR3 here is CAISAHSGSRSYEQYF. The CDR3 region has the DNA TGTGCCATCAGCGCCCATAGCGGGAGTCGCTCCTACGAGCAGTACTTC.

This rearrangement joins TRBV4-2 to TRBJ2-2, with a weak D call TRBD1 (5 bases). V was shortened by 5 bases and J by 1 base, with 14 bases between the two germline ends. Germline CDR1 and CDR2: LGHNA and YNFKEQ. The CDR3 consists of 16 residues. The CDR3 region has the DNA TGTGCCAGCAGCTTTGGGGCCCCATGGAACACCGGGGAGCTGTTTTTT. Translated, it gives CASSFGAPWNTGELFF.

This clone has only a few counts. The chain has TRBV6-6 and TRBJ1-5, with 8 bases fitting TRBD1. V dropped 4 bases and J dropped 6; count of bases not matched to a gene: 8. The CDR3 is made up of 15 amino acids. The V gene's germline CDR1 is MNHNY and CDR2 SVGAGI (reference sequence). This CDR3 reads CASSSLDREVQPQHF. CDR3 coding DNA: TGTGCCAGCAGTTCCTTGGACAGGGAGGTTCAGCCCCAGCATTTT.

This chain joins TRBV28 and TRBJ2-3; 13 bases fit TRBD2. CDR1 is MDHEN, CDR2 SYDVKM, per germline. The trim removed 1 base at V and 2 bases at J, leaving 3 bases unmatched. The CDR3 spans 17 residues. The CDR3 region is CASSLSGLAGVTDTQYF. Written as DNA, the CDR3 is TGTGCCAGCAGTTTATCCGGACTAGCGGGGGTCACAGATACGCAGTATTTT.

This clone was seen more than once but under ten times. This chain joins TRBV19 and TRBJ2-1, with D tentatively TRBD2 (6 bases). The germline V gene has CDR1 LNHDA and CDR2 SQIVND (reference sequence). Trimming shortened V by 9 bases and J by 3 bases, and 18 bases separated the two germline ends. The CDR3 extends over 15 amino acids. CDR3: CASGGARGIYNEQFF. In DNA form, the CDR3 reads TGTGCCAGCGGAGGCGCACGGGGGATCTACAATGAGCAGTTCTTC.

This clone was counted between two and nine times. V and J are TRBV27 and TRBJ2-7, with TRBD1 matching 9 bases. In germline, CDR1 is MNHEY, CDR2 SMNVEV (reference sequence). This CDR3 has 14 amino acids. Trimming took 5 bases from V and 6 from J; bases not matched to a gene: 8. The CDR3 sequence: CASSPGDRVPEQYF. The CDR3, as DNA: TGTGCCAGCAGTCCGGGGGACAGGGTTCCCGAGCAGTACTTC.

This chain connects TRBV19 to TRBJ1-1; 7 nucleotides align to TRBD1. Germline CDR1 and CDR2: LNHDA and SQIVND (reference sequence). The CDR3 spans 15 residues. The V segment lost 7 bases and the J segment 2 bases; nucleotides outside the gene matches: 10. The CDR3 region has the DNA TGTGCCAGTAAGAATAGCATAGGGGGCAACACTGAAGCTTTCTTT. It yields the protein CASKNSIGGNTEAFF.

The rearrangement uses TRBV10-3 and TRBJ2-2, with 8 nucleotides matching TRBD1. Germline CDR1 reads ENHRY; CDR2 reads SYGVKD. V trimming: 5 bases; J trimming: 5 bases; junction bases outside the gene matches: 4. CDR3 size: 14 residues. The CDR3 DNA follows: TGTGCCATCAGTCAGGGGGCTTCAACCGGGGAGCTGTTTTTT. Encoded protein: CAISQGASTGELFF.

The CDR3 is CASSAGQGAGEQYF. CDR3 DNA: TGTGCCAGCTCAGCAGGACAGGGGGCGGGAGAGCAGTACTTC. The V gene is TRBV18, the J gene TRBJ2-7, with TRBD1 matching over 11 bases. The CDR3 runs to 14 residues. Trimming removed 5 bases from V and 7 bases from J; junction bases left unmatched: 7. Per the germline V gene, CDR1 is KGHSH and CDR2 is LQKENI.

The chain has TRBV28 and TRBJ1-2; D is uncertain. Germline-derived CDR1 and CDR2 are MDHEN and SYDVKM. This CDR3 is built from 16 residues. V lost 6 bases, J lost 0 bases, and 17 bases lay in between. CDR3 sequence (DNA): TGTGCCAGCAGACAAACACACGGGAATTCTAACTATGGCTACACCTTC. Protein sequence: CASRQTHGNSNYGYTF.

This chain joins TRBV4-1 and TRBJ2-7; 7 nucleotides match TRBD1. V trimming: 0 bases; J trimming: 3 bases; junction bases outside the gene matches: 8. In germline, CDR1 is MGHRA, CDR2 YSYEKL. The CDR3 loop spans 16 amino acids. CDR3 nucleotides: TGCGCCAGCAGCCAAGAGGTTAAGGGACAGATCTACGAGCAGTACTTC. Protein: CASSQEVKGQIYEQYF.

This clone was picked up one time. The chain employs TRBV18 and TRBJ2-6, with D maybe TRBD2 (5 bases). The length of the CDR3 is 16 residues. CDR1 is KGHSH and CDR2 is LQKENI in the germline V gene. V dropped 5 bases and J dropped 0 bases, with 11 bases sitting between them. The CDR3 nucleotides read TGTGCCAGCTCAGGCCTCGCGGGCTCTGGGGCCAACGTCCTGACTTTC. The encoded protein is CASSGLAGSGANVLTF.

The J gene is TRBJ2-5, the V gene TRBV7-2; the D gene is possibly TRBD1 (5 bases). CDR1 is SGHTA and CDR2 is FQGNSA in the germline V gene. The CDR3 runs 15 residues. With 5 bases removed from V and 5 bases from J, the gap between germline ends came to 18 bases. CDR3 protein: CASSSGGRVGETQYF. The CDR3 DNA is TGTGCCAGCAGCAGTGGCGGCAGGGTTGGGGAGACCCAGTACTTC.

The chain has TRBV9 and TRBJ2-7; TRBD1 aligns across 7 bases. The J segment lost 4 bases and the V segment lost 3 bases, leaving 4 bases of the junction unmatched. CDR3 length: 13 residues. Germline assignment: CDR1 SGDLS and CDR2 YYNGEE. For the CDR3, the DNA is TGTGCCAGCAGCGCACAACAGGGGTACGAGCAGTACTTC. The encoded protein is CASSAQQGYEQYF.